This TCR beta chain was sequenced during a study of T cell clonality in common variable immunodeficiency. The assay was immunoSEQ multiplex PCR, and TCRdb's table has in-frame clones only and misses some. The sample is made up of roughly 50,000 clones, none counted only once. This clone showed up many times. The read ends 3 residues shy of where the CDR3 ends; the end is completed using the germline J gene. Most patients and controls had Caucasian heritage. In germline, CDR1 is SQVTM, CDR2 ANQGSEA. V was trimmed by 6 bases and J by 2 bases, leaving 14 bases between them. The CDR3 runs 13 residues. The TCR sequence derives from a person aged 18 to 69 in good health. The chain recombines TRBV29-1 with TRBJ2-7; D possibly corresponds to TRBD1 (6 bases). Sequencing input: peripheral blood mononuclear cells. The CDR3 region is CSVTVTGAYEQYF. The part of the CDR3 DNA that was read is TGCAGCGTGACAGTGACAGGAGCCTACGAG.